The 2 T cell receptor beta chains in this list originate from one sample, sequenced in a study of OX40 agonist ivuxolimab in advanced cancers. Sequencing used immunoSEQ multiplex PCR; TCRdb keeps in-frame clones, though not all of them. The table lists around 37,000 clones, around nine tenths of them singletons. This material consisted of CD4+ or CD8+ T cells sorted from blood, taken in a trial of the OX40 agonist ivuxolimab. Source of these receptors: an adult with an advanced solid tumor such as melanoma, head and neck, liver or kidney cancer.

Here the CDR3 DNA reads TGTGCCAGTAGTATCGGGGGGCCGCCAGAACCCCAGCATTTT. The encoded protein is CASSIGGPPEPQHF. The chain couples TRBV19 to TRBJ1-5; D might be TRBD1 (6 bases). V lost 3 bases and J lost 10, with 16 bases in between. The CDR3 spans 14 residues. Per the germline V gene, CDR1 is LNHDA and CDR2 is SQIVND (reference sequence).

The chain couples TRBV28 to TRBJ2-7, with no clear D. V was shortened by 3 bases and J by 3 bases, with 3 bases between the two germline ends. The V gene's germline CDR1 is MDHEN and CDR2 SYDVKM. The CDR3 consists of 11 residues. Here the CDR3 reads CASSFVYEQYF. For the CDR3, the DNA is TGTGCCAGCAGTTTCGTCTACGAGCAGTACTTC.